Sequencing of this T cell receptor beta chain was carried out in a study of technical replicates of blood from a few donors. V lost 4 bases to trimming and J lost 2 bases; unmatched junction nucleotides: 12. Germline V gene data show CDR1 as KGHSH and CDR2 as LQKENI. The CDR3 length is 20 residues. Data came from immunoSEQ multiplex PCR; TCRdb stores just in-frame clones and leaves some out. The sample records about 70,000 clones, around 97% being singletons. This sequence was found in a human donor in good health. Sequencing was carried out using T cells isolated from PBMCs. The V call is TRBV18, the J call TRBJ2-1; 15 bases map to TRBD2. Written as DNA, the CDR3 is TGTGCCAGCTCACTCCCGGGCGGGACTAGCGGGAGGAGGACCTACAATGAGCAGTTCTTC. It yields the protein CASSLPGGTSGRRTYNEQFF.